This section outlines one T cell receptor (beta chain) sequence together with its context. The antigen it recognizes is unknown. No much larger clonotype is one base removed from it; base qualities were not supplied. Patients with a history of autoimmune disease or receiving systemic immunosuppression were excluded from the trial. Peripheral blood for TCR sequencing was drawn from every dose cohort at baseline, at cycle 4 day 1 and at cycle 7 day 1. Samples were obtained from an open-label, multicenter, first-in-human phase I dose-escalation trial of ivuxolimab. Adults with locally advanced or metastatic melanoma, renal cell carcinoma, hepatocellular carcinoma or head and neck squamous cell carcinoma were enrolled in the trial. Before TCR sequencing, CD4+ T cells and CD8+ T cells were sorted from peripheral blood as separate populations. The record originates from a study of OX40 agonist ivuxolimab in advanced cancers. At the level of the whole study: Ivuxolimab was an agonistic, fully human IgG2 monoclonal antibody directed against OX40 (CD134), a costimulatory receptor. Of the 50 to 55 dose-escalation patients, hepatocellular carcinoma was present in approximately 20, melanoma in about 15, renal cell carcinoma in 9 and head and neck cancer in 9. In the dose-escalation cohort, nearly 85% of patients were male, and the mean age was roughly 60 years with a range of roughly 23 to 79. Prior anti-PD-1, anti-PD-L1 or anti-CTLA-4 therapy was permitted, and 35% to 40% of dose-escalation patients had received checkpoint inhibitors. Intravenous ivuxolimab was administered to patients every 2 weeks at six dose levels: 0.01, 0.1, 0.3, 1.5, 3 and 10 mg/kg. The purpose of peripheral TCRbeta sequencing was to test whether ivuxolimab changed TCR sequence diversity and led to clonal T-cell expansion. The paper covers the monotherapy dose-escalation part of the phase I ivuxolimab trial, which included N = 52 patients. Partial responses occurred in three dose-escalation patients, of whom one had hepatocellular carcinoma and two had cutaneous melanoma. Points the paper makes about the study in general: On average, CD8+ T cells showed more expanded clones than CD4+ T cells after ivuxolimab. Low levels of normalized T-cell clonal expansion were also seen in some patients who did not respond. At doses of 0.1 to 3.0 mg/kg, clonal expansion of both CD4+ and CD8+ T cells in blood was seen between baseline and week 6. Partial responders in the 0.1-3.0 mg/kg groups had among the lowest normalized peripheral clonal expansion, especially among CD8+ T cells. Which antigens the clonally expanded peripheral T cells were specific for was not determined.

Genomic DNA was isolated from the sorted cells so that the TCRbeta CDR3 region could be sequenced. TCRbeta CDR3 regions were sequenced using the immunoSEQ Assay. TCRdb obtained this table from immuneACCESS and retained in-frame rearrangements with V and J assigned. These tables miss some clones; where compared with another copy, unresolved V genes account for less than half of the shortfall, and the remainder is unexplained. The sample table records under 85,000 clones; 70% to 90% of these occur just once. The ten largest clones take up over 2% of the sample. There are 19 amino acids in the CDR3, from cysteine to phenylalanine inclusive. The entry retains the CDR3 DNA only, 57 bases that are in frame from base 1. The junction shows trimming of 5 bases on V and 4 bases on J, plus 30 bases between the germline ends.

This specimen was CD4+ or CD8+ T cells sorted from blood, taken in a trial of the OX40 agonist ivuxolimab. The rearranged chain carries TRBV5-3 and TRBJ1-2; tentative D gene TRBD1, with 5 bases matching. TRBV5-3 is marked as an open reading frame, function uncertain. This receptor was taken from an adult with an advanced solid tumor such as melanoma, head and neck, liver or kidney cancer. The nucleotide sequence reads as follows: TGTGCCAGAAGAAAAGGGACCACGAGACAACTTAAAAAGTCCTATGGCTACACCTTC. Translated, this is CARRKGTTRQLKKSYGYTF.